The clone carrying this TCR beta chain occurred a few times. The antigen is unknown. These gene names are mouse names. The CDR3 goes on 4 residues after the read ends, and that part is filled in from the germline J gene. The data originate from a study of CD8+ T cells in alopecia areata. Study-level information: The approximately 6-11-week-old female C3H/HeJ mice were given skin taken from approximately 6-13-month-old C3H/HeJ graft donors that had spontaneous alopecia. Findings and caveats of the study: In lesional scalp, particularly from alopecia totalis/universalis, clonality was higher than in normal scalp. Sequencing of scalp samples also includes resident alphabeta T cells from normal skin. Against the mouse data, patients shared TCRs less clearly, possibly for HLA reasons.

The ends lost 5 bases at V and 4 bases at J; junction bases unmatched: 11. CDR1 NNHDY and CDR2 SYVADS come from the germline V gene. This CDR3 contains 15 residues. Sorting relied on CD4, CD8alpha, NKG2D, NKG2ACE and other markers applied to pooled cutaneous lymph node cells. cDNA prepared by RNA extraction and subsequent reverse transcription served as the template for sequencing. Only in-frame clones appear in the TCRdb table, and some are missing; sequencing was by immunoSEQ multiplex PCR. This sample comprises roughly 260,000 clones, none seen once only. The sequencing sample was made of CD4+ T cells sorted from a lymph node. The chain links TRBV13-3 to TRBJ1-2, with 7 nucleotides matching TRBD1. This TCR was sampled from a C3H/HeJ mouse with alopecia areata. For this strain, the MHC haplotype corresponds to H2-k. The CDR3 reads CASSPQGGAISDYTF. The sequenced part of the CDR3 DNA is TGTGCCAGCAGCCCCCAAGGGGGCGCAATCTCC.